One and the same sample provided the 20 T cell receptor beta chains below, sequenced in a study of blood T cell repertoires in COVID-19 (dated by TCRdb to 2020 to 2021). The library was obtained by the immunoSEQ multiplex PCR assay. The source is immuneACCESS, and TCRdb retained only in-frame sequences with V and J called. Part of the clones is not carried over; for the studies checked, unresolved V genes explain less than half of this, and the remainder is unexplained. The sample table holds over 150,000 clones, of which roughly 87% were seen once. The ten largest clones add up to more than 6.5% of the sample. Sample: PBMCs or T cells enriched from blood (not recorded which). These receptors were collected from a woman in her forties or fifties who had recovered from COVID-19.

This clone was seen once. The chain carries TRBV7-2 and TRBJ1-5, with a possible D match to TRBD1 (5 bases). Per the germline V gene, CDR1 is SGHTA and CDR2 is FQGNSA. The CDR3 is 13 residues long. V dropped 4 bases and J dropped 6 bases, with 10 bases sitting between them. CDR3 nucleotide sequence: TGTGCCAGCAGCTCCACCGGGGGTCAGCCCCAGCATTTT. Amino acids: CASSSTGGQPQHF.

This clone was recorded only once. The gene calls are TRBV12-3 or TRBV12-4 and TRBJ1-2; D may be TRBD1 (5 bases). The V and J ends lost 1 base and 6 bases respectively, with 9 bases between them. The CDR3 covers 13 residues. The CDR3 protein is CASSLEGVDGYTF. The CDR3 DNA follows: TGTGCCAGCAGTTTAGAAGGGGTGGATGGCTACACCTTC.

This rearrangement joins TRBV24-1 to TRBJ1-4; D gene ambiguous. V dropped 4 bases and J dropped 8 bases, with 16 bases sitting between them. There are 15 residues in the CDR3. CDR1 and CDR2 (germline): KGHDR, SFDVKD. CDR3 loop: CATSEAGPQTEKLFF. The CDR3 DNA sequence: TGTGCCACCAGTGAAGCAGGTCCTCAAACGGAAAAACTGTTTTTT.

This clone occurred once. The chain combines TRBV5-1 with TRBJ1-1; 7 nucleotides line up with TRBD1. The CDR3 spans 14 residues. Losses at the gene ends were 0 bases for V and 2 bases for J; bases not matched to a gene: 1. The germline V gene encodes CDR1 SGHRS and CDR2 YFSETQ. In DNA form, the CDR3 reads TGCGCCAGCAGCTTGGACAGGGGAAACACTGAAGCTTTCTTT. Its translation: CASSLDRGNTEAFF.

About this clone itself: With a much larger clone just one base away, this may be a read error. The V gene is TRBV12-3 or TRBV12-4, the J gene TRBJ1-1; unclear D gene. The CDR3 extends over 13 amino acids. The V gene lost 5 bases and the J gene lost 1 base, with 8 bases spanning the gap. The CDR3 DNA follows: TGTGCCAGCAGTACCACAGAGAACACTGAAGCTTTCTTT. Translation: CASSTTENTEAFF.

V is TRBV11-2 and J is TRBJ1-1; 11 bases agree with TRBD1. Germline-derived CDR1 and CDR2 are SGHAT and FQNNGV. The CDR3 has 17 amino acids. Germline trimming cut 1 base from V and 6 bases from J; bases unmatched to any gene: 10. The CDR3 reads CASSLAGQGARRAEAFF. The CDR3 region has the DNA TGTGCCAGCAGCTTAGCCGGACAGGGGGCTCGGAGGGCTGAAGCTTTCTTT.

The chain employs TRBV11-3 and TRBJ2-1; possibly TRBD2 for D (6 bases). V lost 1 base and J 3 bases, leaving 10 bases between the germline ends. Germline V CDR1 and CDR2: SGHNT, YENEEA. The CDR3 sequence is 15 residues long. The CDR3 region is CASSLAASDYNEQFF. CDR3 DNA: TGTGCCAGCAGCTTAGCGGCTAGCGACTACAATGAGCAGTTCTTC.

The J gene is TRBJ2-1, the V gene TRBV9; 8 positions agree with TRBD2. Trimming took 2 bases from V and 9 from J; bases not matched to a gene: 7. This CDR3 region has 14 residues. In germline, CDR1 is SGDLS, CDR2 YYNGEE. The CDR3, as DNA: TGTGCCAGCAGCGTGGTAGCGGCGGGGGGTGAGCAGTTCTTC. The encoded protein is CASSVVAAGGEQFF.

This clone came up once. The chain uses TRBV5-4 and TRBJ2-3; 12 bases are shared with TRBD2. CDR1 is SGHNT and CDR2 is YYREEE in the germline V gene (reference sequence). J lost 1 base, V lost 2 bases, and 2 bases had no gene match. This CDR3 contains 16 residues. CDR3 amino acids: CASSLRLAGGTDTQYF. CDR3 bases: TGTGCCAGCAGCTTAAGACTAGCGGGAGGCACAGATACGCAGTATTTT.

The chain employs TRBV19 and TRBJ1-3; a weak D match, TRBD1 (6 bases). CDR1 and CDR2 from the germline V gene are LNHDA and SQIVND (reference sequence). The CDR3 contains 14 residues. The V end was cut by 3 bases, the J end by 0 bases, with 6 bases between. The CDR3 coding sequence is TGTGCCAGTAGTATCAGGGGCTCTGGAAACACCATATATTTT. This translates into CASSIRGSGNTIYF.

The chain employs TRBV27 and TRBJ2-1; TRBD1 agrees at 10 bases. J lost 8 bases, V lost 5 bases, and 9 bases had no gene match. Looked up from germline, CDR1 is MNHEY and CDR2 is SMNVEV (reference sequence). The CDR3 runs 15 residues. Here the CDR3 reads CASSKPGQGSDEQFF. DNA of the CDR3: TGTGCCAGCAGTAAACCGGGACAGGGGTCCGATGAGCAGTTCTTC.

This clone was detected once. The chain's CDR3 is CASTSGGQKNEKLFF. The CDR3 DNA reads as TGTGCCAGTACCTCTGGTGGACAGAAAAATGAAAAACTGTTTTTT. The chain carries TRBV28 and TRBJ1-4; maybe TRBD1 (6 bases). The V gene lost 9 bases and the J gene lost 5 bases, with 19 bases spanning the gap. Germline loops: CDR1 MDHEN, CDR2 SYDVKM. The length of the CDR3 is 15 residues.

The V and J genes are TRBV6-2 or TRBV6-3 and TRBJ1-2; D may be TRBD1 (5 bases). V was shortened by 5 bases and J by 5 bases, with 9 bases between the two germline ends. The CDR3 runs to 12 residues. CDR1 MNHEY and CDR2 SVGEGT come from the germline V gene. The chain's CDR3 is CASSQQGYGYTF. The CDR3 coding sequence is TGTGCCAGCAGTCAGCAGGGTTATGGCTACACCTTC.

The genes are TRBV27 and TRBJ1-6, with TRBD1 matching over 7 bases. The CDR3 extends over 14 amino acids. V lost 6 bases and J lost 8; bases outside the gene matches: 7. Germline V lookup: CDR1 MNHEY, CDR2 SMNVEV (reference sequence). CDR3 sequence reads: CASRNQGVHSPLHF. The CDR3 nucleotides read TGTGCCAGCAGGAACCAGGGGGTCCATTCACCCCTCCACTTT.

The rearrangement uses TRBV5-1 and TRBJ1-6; D is unresolved. Germline CDR1 reads SGHRS; CDR2 reads YFSETQ. The CDR3 consists of 16 residues. V was trimmed by 0 bases and J by 0 bases, leaving 7 bases between them. As DNA, the CDR3 is TGCGCCAGCAGCTTGGGGCCGAACTCCTATAATTCACCCCTCCACTTT. It codes for CASSLGPNSYNSPLHF.

This clone is a singleton in its sample. The chain is built from TRBV28 and TRBJ1-5; no firm D call. V shed 2 bases and J shed 4 bases, with 3 bases lying between them. Germline V gene lookup returns CDR1 MDHEN and CDR2 SYDVKM. The CDR3 sequence is 12 residues long. CDR3: CASSLPNQPQHF. CDR3 DNA sequence: TGTGCCAGCAGTTTACCGAATCAGCCCCAGCATTTT.

The V gene is TRBV28, the J gene TRBJ2-7; weak D call: TRBD2 (6 bases). Between the trimmed V and J ends, which lost 3 bases and 6 bases, there was a span of 9 bases. CDR3 length: 12 amino acids. Looked up from germline, CDR1 is MDHEN and CDR2 is SYDVKM. CDR3 amino acids: CASSLAGFEQYF. DNA of the CDR3: TGTGCCAGCAGTTTGGCGGGGTTCGAGCAGTACTTC.

V gene TRBV3-1 (or the pseudogene TRBV3-2) combines with J gene TRBJ2-1; 8 nucleotides agree with TRBD1. Trimming cost V 2 bases and J 7 bases; bases outside gene matches: 4. The CDR3 totals 14 residues. Germline CDR1 is LGHDT and CDR2 is YNNKEL (reference sequence). The CDR3 DNA sequence: TGTGCCAGCAGCCAATTCACAGGGGGGAATGAGCAGTTCTTC. Translated, it gives CASSQFTGGNEQFF.

This chain links TRBV30 with TRBJ1-2; no clear D gene. CDR3 length equals 13 residues. Germline CDR1 GTSNPN, CDR2 SVGIG (reference sequence). Deletions cut 0 bases from V and 8 bases from J, with 13 bases between. This chain's CDR3 is CAWSVEGMGGYTF. The CDR3 nucleotides are TGTGCCTGGAGTGTTGAGGGAATGGGGGGCTACACCTTC. Complete variable domain (other parts from reference TRBV30 and TRBJ1-2): SQTIHQWPATLVQPVGSPLSLECTVEGTSNPNLYWYRQAAGRGLQLLFYSVGIGQISSEVPQNLSASRPQDRQFILSSKKLLLSDSGFYLCAWSVEGMGGYTFGSGTRLTVV.

This rearrangement joins TRBV9 to TRBJ2-4; no reliable D call. This CDR3 is built from 14 residues. V was shortened by 3 bases and J by 6 bases, with 13 bases between the two germline ends. CDR1 is SGDLS and CDR2 is YYNGEE in the germline V gene. The CDR3 region has the DNA TGTGCCAGCAGCGCCACAGTGGAACCAAACATTCAGTACTTC. Protein: CASSATVEPNIQYF.